The rows below give T cell receptor beta chains drawn from one sample of a study of T cell repertoires in cytomegalovirus infection. TCRdb analysed the reads with MiXCR anew, one entry per CDR3 protein. There are hundreds of thousands of distinct CDR3 sequences in the sample; roughly 30% occur only once, and about 18% lies in the top ten. The antigens for these receptors are not known. The source material was cultured PBMCs, sampled from culture after CMV antigen stimulation. These receptors all stem from a human donor in good health (CMV status not recorded). Some clones in this sample may be carry-over from other donors' samples. Both conserved end residues are part of each CDR3. A D gene is named only where the DNA matches it firmly. Expanded clones are given a class, and other clones once, few, many or no size at all.

j_gene	d_gene	v_gene	abundance	CDR3aa	CDR3nt
TRBJ1-5	-	TRBV12-3/TRBV12-4	-	CASSFRVLGPQHF	TGTGCCAGCAGTTTCCGGGTCCTCGGGCCCCAGCATTTT
TRBJ2-1	-	TRBV20-1	-	CSASRGGTYNEQFF	TGCAGTGCTAGTCGTGGGGGGACCTACAATGAGCAGTTCTTC
TRBJ2-3	-	TRBV12-3/TRBV12-4	-	CASSTVRATDTQYF	TGTGCCAGCAGTACGGTCCGGGCCACAGATACGCAGTATTTT
TRBJ2-5	-	TRBV19	-	CASSTGSRETQYF	TGTGCCAGTAGTACAGGATCCCGAGAGACCCAGTACTTC
TRBJ1-4	-	TRBV2	-	CATFPPGREKLFF	TGTGCCACCTTCCCCCCAGGGCGTGAAAAACTGTTTTTT
TRBJ1-2	-	TRBV19	-	CASSIDGYYGYTF	TGTGCCAGTAGTATCGACGGTTACTATGGCTACACCTTC
TRBJ2-2	TRBD2	TRBV7-2	few	CASSSNGGANTGELFF	TGTGCCAGCAGCTCAAACGGGGGGGCGAACACCGGGGAGCTGTTTTTT
TRBJ1-5	-	TRBV5-6	-	CASSLGRGINQPQHF	TGTGCCAGCAGCTTGGGGCGGGGAATCAATCAGCCCCAGCATTTT
TRBJ1-1	-	TRBV7-8	many	CASSFHRDRNTEAFF	TGTGCCAGCAGCTTCCACAGGGATAGGAATACTGAAGCTTTCTTT
TRBJ2-1	-	TRBV7-6	-	CASRPSGGSYNEQFF	TGTGCCAGCAGACCCAGTGGGGGGTCGTACAATGAGCAGTTCTTC
TRBJ2-1	TRBD2	TRBV20-1	-	CSAPSGNYNEQFF	TGCAGTGCTCCTAGCGGGAACTACAATGAGCAGTTCTTC
TRBJ2-1	TRBD2	TRBV4-1	few	CASSQGYSGANNEQFF	TGCGCCAGCAGCCAAGGGTACAGCGGGGCTAACAATGAGCAGTTCTTC
TRBJ1-2	-	TRBV11-2	-	CASRRPGTSAANYGYTF	TGTGCCAGCAGACGGCCCGGGACGAGCGCAGCAAACTATGGCTACACCTTC
TRBJ1-2	-	TRBV4-2	few	CASSQGRRANYGYTF	TGTGCCAGCAGCCAAGGTCGTAGGGCCAACTATGGCTACACCTTC
TRBJ2-1	TRBD2	TRBV7-2	many	CASSPPGTTYNEQFF	TGTGCCAGCAGCCCCCCCGGGACTACCTACAATGAGCAGTTCTTC
TRBJ2-1	-	TRBV7-9	-	CASSPVRDNEQFF	TGTGCCAGCAGCCCTGTCAGGGACAATGAGCAGTTCTTC
TRBJ2-3	-	TRBV28	-	CATRSPNTDTQYF	TGTGCCACCCGTTCCCCAAACACAGATACGCAGTATTTT
TRBJ2-3	-	TRBV5-1	few	CASSLPRHTTDTQYF	TGCGCCAGCAGCTTGCCTCGGCACACCACAGATACGCAGTATTTT
TRBJ1-2	-	TRBV23-1	-	CASSQFMTPFGYTF	TGCGCCAGCAGTCAATTTATGACGCCTTTTGGCTACACCTTC
TRBJ2-7	-	TRBV12-3/TRBV12-4	many	CASSLRWRFYEQYF	TGTGCCAGCAGTTTGAGGTGGCGATTCTACGAGCAGTACTTC
TRBJ2-1	TRBD2	TRBV7-4	-	CASSFERGSSYNEQFF	TGTGCCAGCAGCTTCGAGCGGGGGAGCTCCTACAATGAGCAGTTCTTC
TRBJ1-1	TRBD1	TRBV12-3/TRBV12-4	-	CASSPDRLGWRTEAFF	TGTGCCAGCAGCCCGGACAGGTTAGGTTGGAGAACTGAAGCTTTCTTT
TRBJ1-2	TRBD1	TRBV7-9	-	CASSWDRGFSGYTF	TGTGCCAGCAGCTGGGACAGGGGGTTTAGTGGCTACACCTTC
TRBJ2-7	TRBD2	TRBV19	-	CASSKKGLAGPYEQYF	TGTGCCAGTAGTAAGAAGGGGCTAGCGGGACCCTACGAGCAGTACTTC
TRBJ1-5	-	TRBV20-1	-	CSARAGHQPQHF	TGCAGTGCTAGAGCCGGCCATCAGCCCCAGCATTTT
TRBJ2-7	-	TRBV13	-	CASSLAGWGHEQYF	TGTGCCAGCAGCTTAGCGGGTTGGGGCCACGAGCAGTACTTC